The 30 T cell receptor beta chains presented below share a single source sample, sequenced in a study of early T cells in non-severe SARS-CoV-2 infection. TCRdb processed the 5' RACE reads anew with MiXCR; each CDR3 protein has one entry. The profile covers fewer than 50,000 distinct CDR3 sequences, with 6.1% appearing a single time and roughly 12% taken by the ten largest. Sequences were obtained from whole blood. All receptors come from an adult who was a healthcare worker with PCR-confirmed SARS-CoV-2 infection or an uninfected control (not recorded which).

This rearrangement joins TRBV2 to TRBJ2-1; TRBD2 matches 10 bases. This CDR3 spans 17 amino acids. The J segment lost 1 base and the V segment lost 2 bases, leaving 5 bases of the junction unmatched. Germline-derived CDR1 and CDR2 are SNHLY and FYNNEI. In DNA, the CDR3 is TGTGCCAGCAGTGAATTCCGGACTAGCGGATCCTACAATGAGCAGTTCTTC. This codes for CASSEFRTSGSYNEQFF.

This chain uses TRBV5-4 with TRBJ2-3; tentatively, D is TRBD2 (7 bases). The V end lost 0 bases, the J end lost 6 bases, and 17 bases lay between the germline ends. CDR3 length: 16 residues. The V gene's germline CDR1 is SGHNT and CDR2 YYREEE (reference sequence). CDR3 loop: CASSLAGGGAGDTQYF. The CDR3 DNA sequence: TGTGCCAGCAGCTTGGCTGGCGGGGGCGCAGGGGATACGCAGTATTTT.

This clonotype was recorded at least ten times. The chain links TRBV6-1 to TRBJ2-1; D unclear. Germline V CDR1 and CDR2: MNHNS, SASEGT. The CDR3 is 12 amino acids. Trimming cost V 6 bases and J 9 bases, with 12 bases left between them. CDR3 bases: TGTGCCAGCAGAGACTCCGTCGGTGAGCAGTTCTTC. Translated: CASRDSVGEQFF.

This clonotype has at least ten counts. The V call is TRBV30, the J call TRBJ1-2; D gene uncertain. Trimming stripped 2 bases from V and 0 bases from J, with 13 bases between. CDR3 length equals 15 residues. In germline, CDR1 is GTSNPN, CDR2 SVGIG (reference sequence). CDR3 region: CAWSTREGPNYGYTF. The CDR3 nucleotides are TGTGCCTGGAGTACACGGGAAGGGCCTAACTATGGCTACACCTTC. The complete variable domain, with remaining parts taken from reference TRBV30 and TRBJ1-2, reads SQTIHQWPATLVQPVGSPLSLECTVEGTSNPNLYWYRQAAGRGLQLLFYSVGIGQISSEVPQNLSASRPQDRQFILSSKKLLLSDSGFYLCAWSTREGPNYGYTFGSGTRLTVV.

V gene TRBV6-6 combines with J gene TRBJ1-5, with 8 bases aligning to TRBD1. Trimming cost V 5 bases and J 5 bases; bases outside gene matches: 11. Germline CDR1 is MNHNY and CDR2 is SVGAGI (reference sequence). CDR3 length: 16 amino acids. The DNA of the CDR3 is TGTGCCAGCAGTCCAAGTCTAGGACAGGGACATCAGCCCCAGCATTTT. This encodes CASSPSLGQGHQPQHF.

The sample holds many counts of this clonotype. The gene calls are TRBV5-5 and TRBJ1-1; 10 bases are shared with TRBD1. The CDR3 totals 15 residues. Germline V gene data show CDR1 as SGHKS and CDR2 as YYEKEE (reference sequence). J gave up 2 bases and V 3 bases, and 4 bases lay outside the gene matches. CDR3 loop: CASSWGTGVNTEAFF. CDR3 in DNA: TGTGCCAGCAGCTGGGGGACAGGGGTAAACACTGAAGCTTTCTTT.

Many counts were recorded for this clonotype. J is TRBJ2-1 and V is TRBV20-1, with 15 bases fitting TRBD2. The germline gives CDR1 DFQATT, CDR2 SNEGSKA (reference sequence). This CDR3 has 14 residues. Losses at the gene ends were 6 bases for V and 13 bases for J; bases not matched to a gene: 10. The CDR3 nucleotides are TGCAGTGCACCCGGACTAGCGGGGGGGGCCCATCAGTTCTTC. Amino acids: CSAPGLAGGAHQFF.

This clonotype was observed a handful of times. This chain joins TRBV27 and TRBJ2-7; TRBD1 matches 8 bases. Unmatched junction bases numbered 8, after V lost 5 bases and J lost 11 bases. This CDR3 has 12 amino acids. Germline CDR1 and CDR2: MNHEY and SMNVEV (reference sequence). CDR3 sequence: CASSARTGREYF. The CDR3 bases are TGTGCCAGCAGTGCCAGGACAGGGCGGGAGTACTTC.

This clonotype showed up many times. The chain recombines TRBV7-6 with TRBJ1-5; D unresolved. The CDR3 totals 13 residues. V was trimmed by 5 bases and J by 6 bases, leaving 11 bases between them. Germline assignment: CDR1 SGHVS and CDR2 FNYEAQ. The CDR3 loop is CASSPFVGQPQHF. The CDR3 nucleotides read TGTGCCAGCAGCCCCTTCGTCGGTCAGCCCCAGCATTTT.

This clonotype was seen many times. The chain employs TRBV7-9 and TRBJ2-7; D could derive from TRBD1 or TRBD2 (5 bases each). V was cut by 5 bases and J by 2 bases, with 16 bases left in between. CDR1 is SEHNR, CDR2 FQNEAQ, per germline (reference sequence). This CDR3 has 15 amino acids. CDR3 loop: CASSPGTGSPYEQYF. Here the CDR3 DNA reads TGTGCCAGCAGCCCAGGGACCGGGTCCCCCTACGAGCAGTACTTC.

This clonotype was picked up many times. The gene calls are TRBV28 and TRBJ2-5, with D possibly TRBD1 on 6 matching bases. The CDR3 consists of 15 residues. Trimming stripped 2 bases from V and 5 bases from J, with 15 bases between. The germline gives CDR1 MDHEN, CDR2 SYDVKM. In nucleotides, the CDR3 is TGTGCCAGCAGTTTAGCAGGATCAGGGGCGGAGACCCAGTACTTC. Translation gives CASSLAGSGAETQYF.

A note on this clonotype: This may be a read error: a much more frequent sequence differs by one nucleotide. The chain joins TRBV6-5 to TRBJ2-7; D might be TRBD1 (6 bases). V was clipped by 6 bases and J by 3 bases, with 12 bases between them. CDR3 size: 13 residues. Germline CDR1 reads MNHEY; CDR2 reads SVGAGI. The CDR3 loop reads CASRPMTGYEQYF. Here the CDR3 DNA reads TGTGCCAGCAGACCTATGACAGGCTACGAGCAGTACTTC.

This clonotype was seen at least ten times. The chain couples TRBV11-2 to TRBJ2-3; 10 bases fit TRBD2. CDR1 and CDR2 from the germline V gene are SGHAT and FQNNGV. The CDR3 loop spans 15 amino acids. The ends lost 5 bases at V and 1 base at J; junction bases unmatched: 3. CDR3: CASSALAGGTDTQYF. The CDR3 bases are TGTGCCAGCAGCGCCCTAGCGGGGGGCACAGATACGCAGTATTTT.

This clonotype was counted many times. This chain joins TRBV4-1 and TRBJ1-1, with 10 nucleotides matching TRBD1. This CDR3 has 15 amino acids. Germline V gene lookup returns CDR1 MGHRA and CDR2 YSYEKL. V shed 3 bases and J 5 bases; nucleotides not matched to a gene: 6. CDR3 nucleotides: TGCGCCAGCAGCCAGGCCCGGGACAGGGGTACTGAAGCTTTCTTT. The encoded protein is CASSQARDRGTEAFF.

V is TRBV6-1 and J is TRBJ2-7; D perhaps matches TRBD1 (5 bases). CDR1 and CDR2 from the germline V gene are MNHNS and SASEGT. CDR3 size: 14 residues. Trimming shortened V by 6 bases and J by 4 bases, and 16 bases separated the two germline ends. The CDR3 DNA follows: TGTGCCAGCAGCTCCGGGCCAGGGCAATACGAGCAGTACTTC. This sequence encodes CASSSGPGQYEQYF.

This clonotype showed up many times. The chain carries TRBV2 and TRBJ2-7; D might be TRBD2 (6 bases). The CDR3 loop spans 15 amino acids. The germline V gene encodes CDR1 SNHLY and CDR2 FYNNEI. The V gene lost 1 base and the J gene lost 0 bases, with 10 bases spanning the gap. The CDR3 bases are TGTGCCAGCAGTGAAGAGGGAGGCCGCTCCTACGAGCAGTACTTC. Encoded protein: CASSEEGGRSYEQYF.

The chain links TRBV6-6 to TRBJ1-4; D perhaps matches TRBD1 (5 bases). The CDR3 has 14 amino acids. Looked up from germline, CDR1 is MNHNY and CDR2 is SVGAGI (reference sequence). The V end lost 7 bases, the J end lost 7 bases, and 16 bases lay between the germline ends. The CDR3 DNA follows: TGTGCCAGCACCGCGGGCGGGGCGGGTGAAAAACTGTTTTTT. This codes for CASTAGGAGEKLFF.

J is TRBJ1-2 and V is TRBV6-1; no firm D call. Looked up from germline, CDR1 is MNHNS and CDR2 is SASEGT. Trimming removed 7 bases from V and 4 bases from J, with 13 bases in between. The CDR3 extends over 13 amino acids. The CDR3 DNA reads TGTGCCAGCAAGGGTCTGGCGAGCTATGGCTACACCTTC. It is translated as CASKGLASYGYTF.

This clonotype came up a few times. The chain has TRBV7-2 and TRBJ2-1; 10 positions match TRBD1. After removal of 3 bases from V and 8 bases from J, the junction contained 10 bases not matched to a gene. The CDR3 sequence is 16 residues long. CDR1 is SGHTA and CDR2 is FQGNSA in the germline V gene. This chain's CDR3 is CASSFDRDRGGDEQFF. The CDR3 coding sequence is TGTGCCAGCAGCTTCGACCGGGACAGGGGCGGCGATGAGCAGTTCTTC.

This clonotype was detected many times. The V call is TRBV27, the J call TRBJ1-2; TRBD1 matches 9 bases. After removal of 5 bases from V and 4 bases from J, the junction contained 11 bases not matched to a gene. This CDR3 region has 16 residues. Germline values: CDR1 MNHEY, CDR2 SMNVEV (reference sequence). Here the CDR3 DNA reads TGTGCCAGCAGTGCAATTACAGGGGGCGCGGGCTATGGCTACACCTTC. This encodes CASSAITGGAGYGYTF.

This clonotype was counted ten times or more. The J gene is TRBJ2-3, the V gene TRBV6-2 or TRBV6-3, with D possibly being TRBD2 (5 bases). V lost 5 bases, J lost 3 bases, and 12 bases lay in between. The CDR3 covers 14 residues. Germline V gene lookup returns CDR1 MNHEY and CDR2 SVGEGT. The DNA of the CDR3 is TGTGCCAGCAGTAGCGGAAGGGAGACAGATACGCAGTATTTT. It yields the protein CASSSGRETDTQYF.

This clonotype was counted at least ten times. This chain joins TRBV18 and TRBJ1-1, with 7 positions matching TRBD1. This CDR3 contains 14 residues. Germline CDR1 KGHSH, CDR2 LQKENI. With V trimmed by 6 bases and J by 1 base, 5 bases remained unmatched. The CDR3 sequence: CASSRQGWNTEAFF. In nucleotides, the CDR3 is TGTGCCAGCTCTCGACAGGGTTGGAACACTGAAGCTTTCTTT. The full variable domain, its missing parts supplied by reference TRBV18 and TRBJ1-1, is NAGVMQNPRHLVRRRGQEARLRCSPMKGHSHVYWYRQLPEEGLKFMVYLQKENIIDESGMPKERFSAEFPKEGPSILRIQQVVRGDSAAYFCASSRQGWNTEAFFGQGTRLTVV.

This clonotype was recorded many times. The CDR3 DNA reads as TGTGCCAGCAGCCAGGCCGGCGGGTCCGGGCCTGAAGCTTTCTTT. Translation: CASSQAGGSGPEAFF. V usage is TRBV3-2 and J usage is TRBJ1-1; whether TRBD1, the table's D call, matches the DNA was not checked. TRBV3-2 is recorded as a pseudogene. The CDR3 is 15 residues long.

The CDR3 region has the DNA TGCAGCGTTCCGGGGAACACTGAAGCTTTCTTT. Amino acids: CSVPGNTEAFF. The chain employs TRBV29-1 and TRBJ1-1; D unclear. The germline V gene has CDR1 SQVTM and CDR2 ANQGSEA. Trimming removed 5 bases from V and 1 base from J, with 5 bases in between. There are 11 residues in the CDR3.

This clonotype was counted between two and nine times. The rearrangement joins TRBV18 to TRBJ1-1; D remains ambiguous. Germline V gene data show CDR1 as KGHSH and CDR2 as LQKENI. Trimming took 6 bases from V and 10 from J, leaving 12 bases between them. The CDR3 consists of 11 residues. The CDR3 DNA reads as TGTGCCAGCTCCCGGGCAGATCGAGCTTTCTTT. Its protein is CASSRADRAFF.

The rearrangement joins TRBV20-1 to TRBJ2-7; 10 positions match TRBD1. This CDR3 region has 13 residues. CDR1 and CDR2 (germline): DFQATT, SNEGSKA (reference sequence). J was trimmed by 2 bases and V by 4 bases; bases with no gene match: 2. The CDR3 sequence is CSATGQGAYEQYF. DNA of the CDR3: TGCAGTGCTACCGGACAGGGGGCCTACGAGCAGTACTTC.

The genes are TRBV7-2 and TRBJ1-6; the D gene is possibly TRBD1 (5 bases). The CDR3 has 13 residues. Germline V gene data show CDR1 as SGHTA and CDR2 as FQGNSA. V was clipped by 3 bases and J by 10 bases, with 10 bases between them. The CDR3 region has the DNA TGTGCCAGCAGCTTCCAGGGTGAATCACCCCTCCACTTT. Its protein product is CASSFQGESPLHF.

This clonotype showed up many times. For the CDR3, the DNA is TGTGCCAGCAGTTACGGGTCCGGTGAGCAGTTCTTC. It codes for CASSYGSGEQFF. The chain has TRBV6-5 and TRBJ2-1, with D unclear. The germline CDR1 and CDR2 sequences are MNHEY and SVGAGI. The CDR3 loop spans 12 amino acids. V gave up 2 bases and J gave up 9 bases, with 8 bases separating them.

CDR3 DNA sequence: TGTGCCAGCACCCGACGGTTCCAAGAGACCCAGTACTTC. Amino acids: CASTRRFQETQYF. The chain links TRBV7-2 to TRBJ2-5; D unclear. CDR1 SGHTA and CDR2 FQGNSA come from the germline V gene. The CDR3 sequence is 13 residues long. V lost 7 bases and J lost 1, with 10 bases in between.

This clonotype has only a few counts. The CDR3 bases are TGCAGCGTTCTCTGGCCCGGAAATGAAAAACTGTTTTTT. Translated: CSVLWPGNEKLFF. V usage is TRBV29-1 and J usage is TRBJ1-4; no clear D. Trimming removed 5 bases from V and 5 bases from J, with 12 bases in between. This CDR3 comprises 13 residues. The germline V gene encodes CDR1 SQVTM and CDR2 ANQGSEA.